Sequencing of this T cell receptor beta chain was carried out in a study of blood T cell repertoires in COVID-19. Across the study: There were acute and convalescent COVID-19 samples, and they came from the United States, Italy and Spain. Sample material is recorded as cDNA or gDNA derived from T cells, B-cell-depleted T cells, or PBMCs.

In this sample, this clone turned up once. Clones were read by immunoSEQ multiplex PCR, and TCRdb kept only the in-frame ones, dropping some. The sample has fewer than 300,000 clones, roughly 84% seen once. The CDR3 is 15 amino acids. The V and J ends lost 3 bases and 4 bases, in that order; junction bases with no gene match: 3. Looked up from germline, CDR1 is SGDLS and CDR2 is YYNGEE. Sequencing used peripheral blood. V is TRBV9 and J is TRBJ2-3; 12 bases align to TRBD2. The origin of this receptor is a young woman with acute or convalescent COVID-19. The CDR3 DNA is TGTGCCAGCAGCGGACGACTAGCGGGGGCAGATACGCAGTATTTT. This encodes CASSGRLAGADTQYF.